Only a few counts were recorded for the clone carrying this T cell receptor (beta chain). J gave up 5 bases and V 0 bases, and 6 bases lay outside the gene matches. From germline, CDR1 is DFQATT and CDR2 SNEGSKA (reference sequence). This CDR3 region has 15 residues. The data belong to a study of T-cell reconstitution after alpha-beta-depleted transplantation in children. Unique molecular identifiers were incorporated when the TCRbeta library was constructed. Via MiXCR, TCRdb re-called the PCR reads, giving one row per CDR3 protein. The sample records 450,000 to 600,000 distinct CDR3 sequences, about 17% being singletons.

The source of this sequence is a human donor who donated a stem cell graft to a child with acute lymphoblastic leukemia. This chain joins TRBV20-1 and TRBJ2-3; 9 positions match TRBD1. This specimen was PBMCs from the stem cell graft donor, taken from the stem cell graft. The CDR3 reads CSARDSGTGQDTQYF. CDR3 DNA sequence: TGCAGTGCTAGAGACTCCGGGACAGGGCAAGATACGCAGTATTTT.